A single sample is the source of the 22 T cell receptor beta chains below, sequenced in a study of control samples from healthy donors and cancer patients. Some clones are missing from TCRdb's copy, which holds only in-frame ones; the method was immunoSEQ multiplex PCR. The sample has about 170,000 clones, roughly 95% seen once; the top ten hold roughly 3.9%. Material for sequencing was blood. The receptors were sampled from a woman aged 55-69 years in good health.

This chain uses TRBV5-4 with TRBJ1-5; possible D gene TRBD1, 5 bases. Germline V gene data show CDR1 as SGHNT and CDR2 as YYREEE (reference sequence). The CDR3 has 15 residues. Trimming took off 0 bases at V and 2 bases at J, with 9 bases between the two ends. In DNA, the CDR3 is TGTGCCAGCAGCTTGGGGGGGTCCGGCAATCAGCCCCAGCATTTT. Translating gives CASSLGGSGNQPQHF.

V and J are TRBV11-1 and TRBJ2-5; D gene ambiguous. The CDR3 has 14 amino acids. Germline V gives CDR1 SGHAT, CDR2 FQDESV (reference sequence). Trimming left V 0 bases short and J 3 bases short, with 8 bases between. The chain's CDR3 is CASSLAQTKETQYF. For the CDR3, the DNA is TGTGCCAGCAGCTTAGCACAGACAAAAGAGACCCAGTACTTC.

This clone has a handful of counts. The rearrangement joins TRBV4-3 to TRBJ1-1; the D gene is possibly TRBD1 (5 bases). Germline V gene sequence: CDR1 LGHNA, CDR2 YSLEER. The V end lost 0 bases, the J end lost 1 base, and 9 bases lay between the germline ends. There are 15 residues in the CDR3. This CDR3 is CASSQERGRNTEAFF. DNA for the CDR3: TGCGCCAGCAGCCAAGAAAGGGGAAGGAACACTGAAGCTTTCTTT.

This clone was counted once. The V gene is TRBV10-1, the J gene TRBJ2-1; 8 bases map to TRBD2. The V and J ends lost 4 bases and 10 bases, in that order; junction bases with no gene match: 3. Germline V gives CDR1 WNHNN, CDR2 SYGVQD (reference sequence). The CDR3 loop spans 12 amino acids. The DNA for the CDR3 is TGCGCCAGCAGTGTACCGGGGGGGGAGCAGTTCTTC. Translation gives CASSVPGGEQFF.

The chain employs TRBV9 and TRBJ2-1; the D gene could be TRBD1 or TRBD2 (5 bases each). V lost 1 base, J lost 2 bases, and 10 bases lay in between. Looked up from germline, CDR1 is SGDLS and CDR2 is YYNGEE. This CDR3 has 15 residues. The CDR3 DNA reads as TGTGCCAGCAGCGTAACGGGGCCCCCCTACAATGAGCAGTTCTTC. This sequence encodes CASSVTGPPYNEQFF.

The chain carries TRBV19 and TRBJ2-7, with 10 bases that match TRBD1. Germline V gives CDR1 LNHDA, CDR2 SQIVND (reference sequence). Germline trimming cut 4 bases from V and 5 bases from J; bases unmatched to any gene: 5. This CDR3 is built from 14 residues. The CDR3 DNA sequence: TGTGCCAGTAGTACGGGACAGGGGACGCACGAGCAGTACTTC. Translating it yields CASSTGQGTHEQYF.

This chain connects TRBV4-3 to TRBJ2-5; TRBD1 agrees at 10 bases. Germline values: CDR1 LGHNA, CDR2 YSLEER. The ends lost 2 bases at V and 5 bases at J; junction bases unmatched: 8. The CDR3 has 16 amino acids. CDR3 protein: CASSQKRDRGFETQYF. The CDR3 nucleotides read TGCGCCAGCAGCCAAAAAAGGGACAGGGGATTTGAGACCCAGTACTTC.

The V and J genes are TRBV7-8 and TRBJ1-3; D gene uncertain. CDR1 is SGHVS and CDR2 is FQNEAQ in the germline V gene. The CDR3 length is 13 residues. V was trimmed by 1 base and J by 7 bases, leaving 8 bases between them. CDR3 protein: CASSLDGWNTIYF. For the CDR3, the DNA is TGTGCCAGCAGCTTAGATGGTTGGAACACCATATATTTT.

V gene TRBV19 combines with J gene TRBJ2-5, with a tentative D call TRBD2 (6 bases). Germline assignment: CDR1 LNHDA and CDR2 SQIVND (reference sequence). There are 14 residues in the CDR3. The V end was cut by 3 bases, the J end by 5 bases, with 13 bases between. In nucleotides, the CDR3 is TGTGCCAGTAGTATTGGACTGGGGAGGGAGACCCAGTACTTC. Translation gives CASSIGLGRETQYF.

The CDR3, as DNA: TGTGCCAGCAGTGAAACGAGGGTATACGGTGAAAAACTGTTTTTT. This sequence encodes CASSETRVYGEKLFF. V gene TRBV2 combines with J gene TRBJ1-4; no reliable D call. CDR1 is SNHLY and CDR2 is FYNNEI in the germline V gene. V was cut by 2 bases and J by 7 bases, with 14 bases left in between. There are 15 residues in the CDR3.

This sequence joins TRBV5-4 and TRBJ2-5; TRBD2 agrees at 7 bases. With 0 bases clipped from V and 5 bases from J, the junction kept 7 bases outside the gene matches. CDR1 is SGHNT, CDR2 YYREEE, per germline (reference sequence). This CDR3 region has 15 residues. CDR3 coding DNA: TGTGCCAGCAGCTTGGGCCGCTACGGGGGGGAGACCCAGTACTTC. Translating it yields CASSLGRYGGETQYF. Filled out from reference TRBV5-4 and TRBJ2-5, the complete variable domain reads ETGVTQSPTHLIKTRGQQVTLRCSSQSGHNTVSWYQQALGQGPQFIFQYYREEENGRGNFPPRFSGLQFPNYSSELNVNALELDDSALYLCASSLGRYGGETQYFGPGTRLLVL.

The V and J genes are TRBV18 and TRBJ1-3; 7 bases align to TRBD1. CDR3 length equals 17 residues. Germline assignment: CDR1 KGHSH and CDR2 LQKENI. The V gene end was trimmed by 3 bases and the J gene end by 2 bases; junction bases not matched to a gene: 10. The CDR3 loop reads CASSPFARQGPGNTIYF. Written as DNA, the CDR3 is TGTGCCAGCTCACCTTTCGCGCGACAGGGCCCTGGAAACACCATATATTTT.

The chain combines TRBV18 with TRBJ1-1; D gene unclear. The CDR3 runs to 15 residues. CDR1 is KGHSH, CDR2 LQKENI, per germline. Trimming removed 2 bases at V and 5 bases at J, with 15 bases between. CDR3 in amino acids: CASSPTAGEGTEAFF. The CDR3 coding sequence is TGTGCCAGCTCACCAACAGCCGGGGAAGGAACTGAAGCTTTCTTT. Full variable domain (outside the CDR3, taken from reference TRBV18 and TRBJ1-1): NAGVMQNPRHLVRRRGQEARLRCSPMKGHSHVYWYRQLPEEGLKFMVYLQKENIIDESGMPKERFSAEFPKEGPSILRIQQVVRGDSAAYFCASSPTAGEGTEAFFGQGTRLTVV.

The CDR3 is CASSSRTGVGVGNQPQHF. As DNA, the CDR3 is TGTGCCAGCAGCTCCCGGACAGGGGTCGGAGTAGGCAATCAGCCCCAGCATTTT. The chain is built from TRBV7-9 and TRBJ1-5, with TRBD1 matching 9 bases. The germline V gene has CDR1 SEHNR and CDR2 FQNEAQ (reference sequence). Trimming cost V 4 bases and J 2 bases; bases outside gene matches: 12. CDR3 length: 18 amino acids.

The gene calls are TRBV18 and TRBJ1-1, with D uncertain. The germline CDR1 and CDR2 sequences are KGHSH and LQKENI. This CDR3 is 12 amino acids long. The V end lost 5 bases, the J end lost 8 bases, and 12 bases lay between the germline ends. CDR3 sequence reads: CASSYGVIEAFF. CDR3 nucleotides: TGTGCCAGCTCATATGGGGTAATCGAAGCTTTCTTT.

The CDR3 spells CASSLASMGTDTQYF. CDR3 bases: TGTGCCAGCAGCTTAGCCTCAATGGGGACAGATACGCAGTATTTT. The chain is built from TRBV7-2 and TRBJ2-3; D unclear. Per germline, CDR1 SGHTA and CDR2 FQGNSA. There are 15 residues in the CDR3. V dropped 0 bases and J dropped 3 bases, with 10 bases sitting between them.

This rearrangement joins TRBV3-1 (or the pseudogene TRBV3-2) to TRBJ2-5; TRBD2 aligns across 8 bases. The CDR3 has 16 residues. Looked up from germline, CDR1 is LGHDT and CDR2 is YNNKEL (reference sequence). The junction had 10 bases not matched to a gene; V was cut back by 4 bases and J by 3 bases. CDR3 DNA: TGTGCCAGCAGCCCGGGACTAGTACCAACGGAAGAGACCCAGTACTTC. Translating gives CASSPGLVPTEETQYF.

The genes are TRBV11-2 and TRBJ2-7, with no clear D. The germline CDR1 and CDR2 sequences are SGHAT and FQNNGV. V was shortened by 1 base and J by 2 bases, with 6 bases between the two germline ends. The CDR3 spans 13 residues. The CDR3 DNA sequence: TGTGCCAGCAGCTTAGTTAAGACCTACGAGCAGTACTTC. This sequence encodes CASSLVKTYEQYF.

V is TRBV5-1 and J is TRBJ2-7; 7 nucleotides agree with TRBD2. Losses at the gene ends were 6 bases for V and 0 bases for J; bases not matched to a gene: 12. From germline, CDR1 is SGHRS and CDR2 YFSETQ. This CDR3 has 16 residues. CDR3 sequence: CASKRDEGQGSYEQYF. CDR3 DNA: TGCGCCAGCAAGCGGGACGAAGGTCAAGGCTCCTACGAGCAGTACTTC.

CDR3: CAIRGQENTEAFF. CDR3 nucleotide sequence: TGTGCCATCAGAGGACAGGAGAACACTGAAGCTTTCTTT. This chain connects TRBV10-3 to TRBJ1-1; 7 nucleotides match TRBD1. The germline gives CDR1 ENHRY, CDR2 SYGVKD. This CDR3 contains 13 residues. V shed 6 bases and J 1 base; nucleotides not matched to a gene: 2.

The chain joins TRBV29-1 to TRBJ1-3, with D perhaps matching TRBD1 (5 bases). Germline V gene lookup returns CDR1 SQVTM and CDR2 ANQGSEA. The CDR3 is 14 residues long. Trimming pared 3 bases from V and 0 bases from J, leaving 9 bases between. The CDR3 is CSVERGSSGNTIYF. CDR3 nucleotide sequence: TGCAGCGTTGAGAGGGGAAGCTCTGGAAACACCATATATTTT.

The rearrangement joins TRBV2 to TRBJ2-6, with unresolved D. Trimming took 8 bases from V and 0 from J, leaving 11 bases between them. CDR1 is SNHLY and CDR2 is FYNNEI in the germline V gene. The CDR3 totals 15 residues. Here the CDR3 reads CASGVIGSGANVLTF. DNA of the CDR3: TGTGCCAGCGGTGTCATCGGCTCTGGGGCCAACGTCCTGACTTTC.